One and the same sample provided the 24 T cell receptor beta chains below, sequenced in a study of T cell repertoires in cytomegalovirus infection. TCRdb analysed the reads with MiXCR anew, one entry per CDR3 protein. There are about 240,000 distinct CDR3 sequences in the sample; around 6.4% occur only once, and around 6.5% lies in the top ten. Sequenced: PBMCs. The receptors stem from a human donor in good health (CMV status not recorded). Some clones in this sample may be carry-over from other donors' samples.

This clonotype was seen ten or more times. J is TRBJ2-1 and V is TRBV7-2; D uncertain. The CDR3 runs 12 residues. Per the germline V gene, CDR1 is SGHTA and CDR2 is FQGNSA. Trimming stripped 3 bases from V and 7 bases from J, with 7 bases between. The CDR3 here is CASSLPTNEQFF. CDR3 bases: TGTGCCAGCAGCTTGCCCACTAATGAGCAGTTCTTC.

This clonotype showed up many times. The chain joins TRBV7-8 to TRBJ1-5; 7 bases align to TRBD1. The V gene end was trimmed by 4 bases and the J gene end by 12 bases; junction bases not matched to a gene: 12. Germline CDR1 is SGHVS and CDR2 is FQNEAQ. CDR3 size: 14 residues. The CDR3 bases are TGTGCCAGCAGCTCCGGACAGGTACAAAATAACCAGCATTTT. Amino acid sequence: CASSSGQVQNNQHF.

This clonotype was recorded many times. J is TRBJ1-3 and V is TRBV7-2; tentatively, D is TRBD1 (5 bases). Per the germline V gene, CDR1 is SGHTA and CDR2 is FQGNSA. This CDR3 comprises 13 residues. V gave up 0 bases and J gave up 10 bases, with 10 bases separating them. CDR3 sequence (DNA): TGTGCCAGCAGCTTAGCGGGAGGGGATACCATATATTTT. Translating gives CASSLAGGDTIYF.

This clonotype has ten or more counts. The chain joins TRBV4-2 to TRBJ1-5; D call uncertain. V was clipped by 4 bases and J by 3 bases, with 16 bases between them. This CDR3 region has 16 residues. The V gene's germline CDR1 is LGHNA and CDR2 YNFKEQ. CDR3 region: CASSPSSDGNNQPQHF. Written as DNA, the CDR3 is TGTGCCAGCAGCCCTTCGTCGGACGGTAACAATCAGCCCCAGCATTTT.

This clonotype was seen ten or more times. This chain connects TRBV5-1 to TRBJ2-3; D is tentatively TRBD1 or TRBD2 (6 bases each). The CDR3 loop spans 15 amino acids. From germline, CDR1 is SGHRS and CDR2 YFSETQ. The V and J ends lost 4 bases and 5 bases respectively, with 17 bases between them. The CDR3 nucleotides are TGCGCCAGCAGCGTGGAGGGGGGACATCAAGATACGCAGTATTTT. It codes for CASSVEGGHQDTQYF.

This clonotype was counted at least ten times. The gene calls are TRBV12-3 or TRBV12-4 and TRBJ2-7; 9 bases are a match to TRBD1. This CDR3 has 19 residues. The junction had 23 bases not matched to a gene; V was cut back by 5 bases and J by 6 bases. The CDR3 is CASSVISGTGYPPGGEQYF. The CDR3 bases are TGTGCCAGCAGTGTAATCTCCGGGACAGGGTATCCCCCCGGTGGCGAGCAGTACTTC.

This clonotype was recorded many times. The V and J genes are TRBV20-1 and TRBJ2-7, with D perhaps matching TRBD2 (6 bases). Trimming removed 5 bases from V and 1 base from J, with 15 bases in between. CDR3 length equals 14 residues. Looked up from germline, CDR1 is DFQATT and CDR2 is SNEGSKA (reference sequence). The CDR3 is CSASGLPTSYEQYF. DNA of the CDR3: TGCAGTGCTTCAGGACTACCCACGTCCTACGAGCAGTACTTC.

J is TRBJ2-2 and V is TRBV6-2 or TRBV6-3, with a weak D call TRBD1 (6 bases). The CDR3 length is 13 residues. The germline gives CDR1 MNHEY, CDR2 SVGEGT. V gave up 8 bases and J gave up 5 bases, with 12 bases separating them. CDR3 coding DNA: TGTGCCAGCCAAAGGGGGATTACCGGGGAGCTGTTTTTT. The encoded protein is CASQRGITGELFF.

This clonotype has ten or more counts. The chain joins TRBV4-1 to TRBJ1-1; no clear D. Trimming took 3 bases from V and 4 from J, leaving 6 bases between them. CDR1 MGHRA and CDR2 YSYEKL come from the germline V gene. CDR3 length: 12 residues. CDR3 nucleotide sequence: TGCGCCAGCAGCCAGGGGTTCACTGAAGCTTTCTTT. It yields the protein CASSQGFTEAFF.

This clonotype has at least ten counts. The rearrangement joins TRBV7-9 to TRBJ1-2, with no clear D. The V gene lost 1 base and the J gene lost 8 bases, with 17 bases spanning the gap. The CDR3 is 15 residues long. CDR1 is SEHNR and CDR2 is FQNEAQ in the germline V gene (reference sequence). CDR3: CASSLDYGNEGGYTF. The DNA of the CDR3 is TGTGCCAGCAGCTTAGACTACGGGAATGAGGGAGGCTACACCTTC.

The chain combines TRBV12-3 or TRBV12-4 with TRBJ2-7, with D maybe TRBD1 (6 bases). The V end lost 3 bases, the J end lost 7 bases, and 10 bases lay between the germline ends. The CDR3 length is 12 residues. In nucleotides, the CDR3 is TGTGCCAGCAGTTTTCAGGGGTGGGAGCAGTACTTC. Encoded protein: CASSFQGWEQYF.

This chain connects TRBV25-1 to TRBJ2-6, with TRBD1 matching over 11 bases. CDR1 is MGHDK, CDR2 SYGVNS, per germline. With V trimmed by 5 bases and J by 3 bases, 9 bases remained unmatched. This CDR3 is built from 18 residues. CDR3 in amino acids: CASSSRTGGEIGANVLTF. CDR3 in DNA: TGTGCCAGCAGTTCCCGGACAGGGGGCGAGATTGGGGCCAACGTCCTGACTTTC.

This clonotype was counted ten times or more. The V and J genes are TRBV7-2 and TRBJ1-3; D is uncertain. CDR1 is SGHTA, CDR2 FQGNSA, per germline. V was cut by 0 bases and J by 1 base, with 7 bases left in between. This CDR3 region has 15 residues. The CDR3 protein is CASSLAGSSGNTIYF. In DNA form, the CDR3 reads TGTGCCAGCAGCTTAGCGGGTTCTTCTGGAAACACCATATATTTT.

The chain links TRBV20-1 to TRBJ2-7; possibly TRBD1 for D (6 bases). The germline gives CDR1 DFQATT, CDR2 SNEGSKA (reference sequence). The length of the CDR3 is 13 residues. The germline V and J ends were trimmed by 3 bases and 0 bases, with 9 bases remaining between them. CDR3: CSASRQVSYEQYF. The CDR3 DNA reads TGCAGTGCTAGCAGACAGGTCTCCTACGAGCAGTACTTC.

Points on this clonotype: A much larger clone is a single base away; this may be a read error. The J gene is TRBJ1-2, the V gene TRBV19; D is ambiguous. Trimming pared 4 bases from V and 1 base from J, leaving 16 bases between. The germline gives CDR1 LNHDA, CDR2 SQIVND (reference sequence). The CDR3 runs to 16 residues. The CDR3 bases are TGTGCCAGTAGTACCCCTCTCGGGCGGAATAACTATGGCTACACCTTC. Protein: CASSTPLGRNNYGYTF.

Comments on this clonotype: A much larger clonotype is one base distant, so this may be a read error. The V gene is TRBV5-6, the J gene TRBJ2-2, with D possibly called TRBD1 or TRBD2 (6 bases each). V lost 0 bases and J lost 13, with 10 bases in between. The CDR3 contains 12 residues. In germline, CDR1 is SGHDT, CDR2 YYEEEE. CDR3 residues: CASSLEGGVLFF. Written as DNA, the CDR3 is TGTGCCAGCAGCTTGGAGGGGGGCGTGCTGTTTTTT.

This clonotype was seen many times. The chain links TRBV7-2 to TRBJ1-3, with D possibly matching TRBD1 (6 bases). Per germline, CDR1 SGHTA and CDR2 FQGNSA. The CDR3 runs to 17 residues. With 2 bases removed from V and 1 base from J, the gap between germline ends came to 15 bases. The CDR3 spells CASSLLAGAFSGNTIYF. The CDR3 DNA sequence: TGTGCCAGCAGCTTACTGGCAGGGGCATTTTCTGGAAACACCATATATTTT.

This clonotype appeared many times. V usage is TRBV7-2 and J usage is TRBJ2-5; no clear D gene. This CDR3 is built from 15 residues. V was clipped by 5 bases and J by 5 bases, with 18 bases between them. Germline CDR1 is SGHTA and CDR2 is FQGNSA. For the CDR3, the DNA is TGTGCCAGCAGCCGAGAGCCCCTTAGGTGGGAGACCCAGTACTTC. It yields the protein CASSREPLRWETQYF.

This clonotype was observed a handful of times. The CDR3 DNA sequence: TGCAGTCCCCGTGGAGGGGGAAACTATGGCTACACCTTC. Translation: CSPRGGGNYGYTF. The chain has TRBV20-1 and TRBJ1-2; D possibly corresponds to TRBD1 (6 bases). Germline V CDR1 and CDR2: DFQATT, SNEGSKA (reference sequence). This CDR3 contains 13 residues. V gave up 8 bases and J gave up 2 bases, with 15 bases separating them.

The chain carries TRBV7-9 and TRBJ1-5, with D perhaps TRBD1 (6 bases). Germline loops: CDR1 SEHNR, CDR2 FQNEAQ (reference sequence). CDR3 size: 15 residues. Deletions cut 8 bases from V and 2 bases from J, with 16 bases between. The CDR3 spells CASGKGGMGNQPQHF. The CDR3 DNA follows: TGTGCCAGCGGAAAGGGGGGTATGGGCAATCAGCCCCAGCATTTT. The complete variable domain, with remaining parts taken from reference TRBV7-9 and TRBJ1-5, reads DTGVSQNPRHKITKRGQNVTFRCDPISEHNRLYWYRQTLGQGPEFLTYFQNEAQLEKSRLLSDRFSAERPKGSFSTLEIQRTEQGDSAMYLCASGKGGMGNQPQHFGDGTRLSIL.

This sequence joins TRBV24-1 and TRBJ2-1; the D is unclear. The germline gives CDR1 KGHDR, CDR2 SFDVKD. V lost 1 base to trimming and J lost 8 bases, with 8 bases between them. This CDR3 is built from 13 residues. CDR3 nucleotides: TGTGCCACCAGTGATTTATCGTCGGATGAGCAGTTCTTC. Translating gives CATSDLSSDEQFF.

This clonotype was counted ten times or more. The chain is built from TRBV29-1 and TRBJ2-1; no clear D. The CDR3 is 12 amino acids. Germline values: CDR1 SQVTM, CDR2 ANQGSEA. Trimming stripped 4 bases from V and 5 bases from J, with 9 bases between. The CDR3 loop reads CSVGSADNEQFF. The CDR3 DNA follows: TGCAGCGTTGGCTCGGCGGACAATGAGCAGTTCTTC.

This clonotype has a count of ten or more. V is TRBV6-6 and J is TRBJ2-7; TRBD1 agrees at 9 bases. Germline-derived CDR1 and CDR2 are MNHNY and SVGAGI (reference sequence). The CDR3 spans 15 residues. The V segment lost 2 bases and the J segment 1 base; nucleotides outside the gene matches: 3. The CDR3 DNA sequence: TGTGCCAGCAGTTACGGACAGGGGAATTCCTACGAGCAGTACTTC. The encoded protein is CASSYGQGNSYEQYF.

This clonotype was seen ten or more times. The chain links TRBV2 to TRBJ2-2; 9 nucleotides agree with TRBD1. J lost 9 bases, V lost 0 bases, and 20 bases had no gene match. This CDR3 is 20 amino acids long. In germline, CDR1 is SNHLY, CDR2 FYNNEI. Here the CDR3 DNA reads TGTGCCAGCAGTGAAGCGCTTCTCGATCTATGGGACAGGGACTCGAGGGAGCTGTTTTTT. It translates to CASSEALLDLWDRDSRELFF.